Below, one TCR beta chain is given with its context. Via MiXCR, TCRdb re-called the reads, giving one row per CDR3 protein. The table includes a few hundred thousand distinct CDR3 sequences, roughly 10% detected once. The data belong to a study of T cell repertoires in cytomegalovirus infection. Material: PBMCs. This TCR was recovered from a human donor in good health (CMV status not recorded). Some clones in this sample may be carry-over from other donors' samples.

The CDR3 region has the DNA TGTGCCAGTACAGGGTTTTCAGATACGCAGTATTTT. Translation: CASTGFSDTQYF. The chain employs TRBV19 and TRBJ2-3; D possibly corresponds to TRBD1 (5 bases). Germline values: CDR1 LNHDA, CDR2 SQIVND (reference sequence). The V end lost 7 bases, the J end lost 4 bases, and 9 bases lay between the germline ends. This CDR3 contains 12 residues. Drawing the rest from reference TRBV19 and TRBJ2-3, the complete variable domain is DGGITQSPKYLFRKEGQNVTLSCEQNLNHDAMYWYRQDPGQGLRLIYYSQIVNDFQKGDIAEGYSVSREKKESFPLTVTSAQKNPTAFYLCASTGFSDTQYFGPGTRLTVL.